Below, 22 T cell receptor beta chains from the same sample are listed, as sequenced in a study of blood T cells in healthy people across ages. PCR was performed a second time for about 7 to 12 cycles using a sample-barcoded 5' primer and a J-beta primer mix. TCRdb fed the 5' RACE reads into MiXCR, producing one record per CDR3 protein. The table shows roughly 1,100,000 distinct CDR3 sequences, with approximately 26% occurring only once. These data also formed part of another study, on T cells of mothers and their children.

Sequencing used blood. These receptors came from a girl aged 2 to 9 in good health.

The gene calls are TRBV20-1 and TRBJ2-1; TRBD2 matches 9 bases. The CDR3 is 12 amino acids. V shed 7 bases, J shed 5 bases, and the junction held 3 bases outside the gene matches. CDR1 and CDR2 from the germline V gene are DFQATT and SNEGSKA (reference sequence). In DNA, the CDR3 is TGCAGTGTGTTAGCGGGGGACAATGAGCAGTTCTTC. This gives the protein CSVLAGDNEQFF.

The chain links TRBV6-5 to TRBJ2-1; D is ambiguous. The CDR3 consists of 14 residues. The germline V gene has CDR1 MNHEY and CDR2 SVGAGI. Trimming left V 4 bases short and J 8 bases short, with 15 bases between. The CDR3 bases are TGTGCCAGCAGTTCCGGGTTAGCTTGGGATGAGCAGTTCTTC. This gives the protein CASSSGLAWDEQFF.

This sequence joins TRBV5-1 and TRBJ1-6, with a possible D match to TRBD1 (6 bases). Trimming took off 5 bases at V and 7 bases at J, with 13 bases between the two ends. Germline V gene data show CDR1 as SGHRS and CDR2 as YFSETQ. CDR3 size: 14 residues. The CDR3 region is CASSQGSGNSPLHF. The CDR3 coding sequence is TGCGCCAGCAGTCAGGGGTCGGGCAATTCACCCCTCCACTTT.

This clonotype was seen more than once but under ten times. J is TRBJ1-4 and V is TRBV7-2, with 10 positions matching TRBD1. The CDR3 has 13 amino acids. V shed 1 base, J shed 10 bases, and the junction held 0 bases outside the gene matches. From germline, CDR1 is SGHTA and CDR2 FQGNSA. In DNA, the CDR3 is TGTGCCAGCAGCTTAGGACAGGGGGCAAAACTGTTTTTT. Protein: CASSLGQGAKLFF.

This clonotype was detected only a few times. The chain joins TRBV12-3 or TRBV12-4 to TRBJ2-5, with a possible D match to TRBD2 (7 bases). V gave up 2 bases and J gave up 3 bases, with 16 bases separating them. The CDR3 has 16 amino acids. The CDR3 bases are TGTGCCAGCAGTTTAACCCTAGGGGGGGCGGAAGAGACCCAGTACTTC. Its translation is CASSLTLGGAEETQYF.

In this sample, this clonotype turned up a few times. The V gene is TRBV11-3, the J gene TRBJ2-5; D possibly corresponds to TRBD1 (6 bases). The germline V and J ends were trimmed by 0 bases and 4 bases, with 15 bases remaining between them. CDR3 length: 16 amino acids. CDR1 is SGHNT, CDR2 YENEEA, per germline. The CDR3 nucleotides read TGTGCCAGCAGCTTAGACCCAGGGGAATTAGCAGAGACCCAGTACTTC. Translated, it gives CASSLDPGELAETQYF.

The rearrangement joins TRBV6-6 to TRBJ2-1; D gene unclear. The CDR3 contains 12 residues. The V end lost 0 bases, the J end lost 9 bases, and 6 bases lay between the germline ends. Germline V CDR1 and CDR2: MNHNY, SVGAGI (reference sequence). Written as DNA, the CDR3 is TGTGCCAGCAGTTACTCGGTCGTTGAGCAGTTCTTC. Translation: CASSYSVVEQFF.

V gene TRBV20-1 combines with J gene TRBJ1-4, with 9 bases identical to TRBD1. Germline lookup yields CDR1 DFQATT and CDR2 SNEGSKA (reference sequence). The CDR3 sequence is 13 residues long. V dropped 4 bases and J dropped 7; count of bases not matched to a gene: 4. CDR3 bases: TGCAGTGCTAAAGACAGGGGGGTTGAAAAACTGTTTTTT. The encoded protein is CSAKDRGVEKLFF.

In nucleotides, the CDR3 is TGTGCCAGCAGTGAAGCGCTAGGGGGTTCTGACTATGGCTACACCTTC. This gives the protein CASSEALGGSDYGYTF. The gene calls are TRBV6-1 and TRBJ1-2; D is perhaps TRBD1 (6 bases). Germline V gene sequence: CDR1 MNHNS, CDR2 SASEGT. V shed 0 bases and J shed 3 bases, with 14 bases lying between them. The CDR3 has 16 residues.

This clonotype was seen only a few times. This chain's CDR3 is CASSVETGEGNTIYF. As DNA, the CDR3 is TGTGCCAGCAGCGTAGAAACAGGGGAAGGAAACACCATATATTTT. This chain uses TRBV9 with TRBJ1-3, with 7 bases matching TRBD1. The CDR3 length is 15 residues. The germline V gene has CDR1 SGDLS and CDR2 YYNGEE. After removal of 0 bases from V and 4 bases from J, the junction contained 4 bases not matched to a gene.

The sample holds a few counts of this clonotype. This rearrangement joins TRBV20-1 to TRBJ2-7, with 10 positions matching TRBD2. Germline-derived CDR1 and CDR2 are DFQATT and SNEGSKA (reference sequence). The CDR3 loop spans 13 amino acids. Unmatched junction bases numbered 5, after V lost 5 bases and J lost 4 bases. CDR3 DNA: TGCAGTGCTGACAGCGGGGGGGGGTACGAGCAGTACTTC. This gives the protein CSADSGGGYEQYF.

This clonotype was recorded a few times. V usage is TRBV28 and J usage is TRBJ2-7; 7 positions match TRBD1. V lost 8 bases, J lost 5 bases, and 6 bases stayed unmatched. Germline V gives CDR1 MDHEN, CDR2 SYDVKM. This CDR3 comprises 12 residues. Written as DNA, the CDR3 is TGTGCCAGCGTGGGGCAGGGGGACGAGCAGTACTTC. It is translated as CASVGQGDEQYF. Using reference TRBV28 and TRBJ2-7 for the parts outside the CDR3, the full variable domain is DVKVTQSSRYLVKRTGEKVFLECVQDMDHENMFWYRQDPGLGLRLIYFSYDVKMKEKGDIPEGYSVSREKKERFSLILESASTNQTSMYLCASVGQGDEQYFGPGTRLTVT.

This chain's CDR3 is CSVWDSLFHEQFF. DNA for the CDR3: TGCAGCGTTTGGGACAGCCTTTTCCATGAGCAGTTCTTC. The chain has TRBV29-1 and TRBJ2-1; 7 bases align to TRBD1. Germline V CDR1 and CDR2: SQVTM, ANQGSEA. The CDR3 is 13 amino acids. J was trimmed by 8 bases and V by 5 bases; bases with no gene match: 9.

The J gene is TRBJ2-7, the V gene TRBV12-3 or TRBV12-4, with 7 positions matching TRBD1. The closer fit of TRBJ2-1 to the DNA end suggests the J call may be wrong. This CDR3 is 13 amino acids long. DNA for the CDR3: TGTGCCAGCAGTTTAGACAGGGGTGGTGAGCAGTTCTTC. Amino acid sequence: CASSLDRGGEQFF.

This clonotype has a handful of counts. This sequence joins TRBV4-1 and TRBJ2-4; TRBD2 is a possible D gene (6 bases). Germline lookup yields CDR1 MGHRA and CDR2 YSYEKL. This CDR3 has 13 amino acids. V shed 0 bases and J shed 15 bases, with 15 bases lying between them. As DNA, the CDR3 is TGCGCCAGCAGCCAAGAGGAGGGCAGGGTTCTGTACTTC. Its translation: CASSQEEGRVLYF.

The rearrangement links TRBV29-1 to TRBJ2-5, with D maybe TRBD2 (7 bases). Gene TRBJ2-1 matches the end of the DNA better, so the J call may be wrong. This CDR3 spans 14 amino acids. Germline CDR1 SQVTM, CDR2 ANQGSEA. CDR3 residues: CSPTGGPTLDEQFF. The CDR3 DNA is TGCAGCCCTACGGGGGGCCCCACTTTGGATGAGCAGTTCTTC.

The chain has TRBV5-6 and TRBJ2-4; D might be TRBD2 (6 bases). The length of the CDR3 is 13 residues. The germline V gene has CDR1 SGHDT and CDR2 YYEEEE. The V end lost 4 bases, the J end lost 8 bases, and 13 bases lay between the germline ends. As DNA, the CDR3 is TGTGCCAGCAGCGCGCGGGGCGCAGACATTCAGTACTTC. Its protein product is CASSARGADIQYF. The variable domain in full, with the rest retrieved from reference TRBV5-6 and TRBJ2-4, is DAGVTQSPTHLIKTRGQQVTLRCSPKSGHDTVSWYQQALGQGPQFIFQYYEEEERQRGNFPDRFSGHQFPNYSSELNVNALLLGDSALYLCASSARGADIQYFGAGTRLSVL.

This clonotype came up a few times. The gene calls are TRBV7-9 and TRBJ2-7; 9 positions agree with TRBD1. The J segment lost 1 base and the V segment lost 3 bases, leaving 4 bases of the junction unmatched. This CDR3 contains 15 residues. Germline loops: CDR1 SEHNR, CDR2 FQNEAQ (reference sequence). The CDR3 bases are TGTGCCAGCAGCTTCGGGACAGGGTGGTCCTACGAGCAGTACTTC. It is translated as CASSFGTGWSYEQYF.

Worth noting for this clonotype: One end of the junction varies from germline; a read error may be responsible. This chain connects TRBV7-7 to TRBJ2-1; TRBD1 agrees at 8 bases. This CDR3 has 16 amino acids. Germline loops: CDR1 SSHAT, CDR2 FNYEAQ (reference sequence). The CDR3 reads CASSSGQGGSYNEQFF. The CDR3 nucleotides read TGTGCTAGCAGCTCCGGACAGGGAGGCTCCTACAATGAGCAGTTCTTC. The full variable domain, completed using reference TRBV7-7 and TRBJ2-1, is GAGVSQSPRYKVTKRGQDVTLRCDPISSHATLYWYQQALGQGPEFLTYFNYEAQPDKSGLPSDRFSAERPEGSISTLTIQRTEQRDSAMYRCASSSGQGGSYNEQFFGPGTRLTVL.

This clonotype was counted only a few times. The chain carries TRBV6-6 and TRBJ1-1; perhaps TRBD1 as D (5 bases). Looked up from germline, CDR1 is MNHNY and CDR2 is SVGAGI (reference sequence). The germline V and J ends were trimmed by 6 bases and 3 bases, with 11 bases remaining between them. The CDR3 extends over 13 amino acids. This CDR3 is CASRKTGDTEAFF. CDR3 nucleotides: TGTGCCAGCAGGAAAACAGGAGACACTGAAGCTTTCTTT.

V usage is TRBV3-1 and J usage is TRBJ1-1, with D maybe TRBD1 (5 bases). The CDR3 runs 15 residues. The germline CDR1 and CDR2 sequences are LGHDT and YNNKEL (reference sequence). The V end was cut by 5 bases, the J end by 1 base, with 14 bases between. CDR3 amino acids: CASSYDSGGNTEAFF. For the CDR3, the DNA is TGTGCCAGCAGCTACGATTCGGGGGGGAACACTGAAGCTTTCTTT. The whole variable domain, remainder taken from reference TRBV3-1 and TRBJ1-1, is DTAVSQTPKYLVTQMGNDKSIKCEQNLGHDTMYWYKQDSKKFLKIMFSYNNKELIINETVPNRFSPKSPDKAHLNLHINSLELGDSAVYFCASSYDSGGNTEAFFGQGTRLTVV.

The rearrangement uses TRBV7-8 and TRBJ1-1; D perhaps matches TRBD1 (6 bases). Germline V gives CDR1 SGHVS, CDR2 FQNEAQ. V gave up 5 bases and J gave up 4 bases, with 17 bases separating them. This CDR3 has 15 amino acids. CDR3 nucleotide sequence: TGTGCCAGCAGCCCGACCCTACAGGGATTCACTGAAGCTTTCTTT. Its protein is CASSPTLQGFTEAFF.